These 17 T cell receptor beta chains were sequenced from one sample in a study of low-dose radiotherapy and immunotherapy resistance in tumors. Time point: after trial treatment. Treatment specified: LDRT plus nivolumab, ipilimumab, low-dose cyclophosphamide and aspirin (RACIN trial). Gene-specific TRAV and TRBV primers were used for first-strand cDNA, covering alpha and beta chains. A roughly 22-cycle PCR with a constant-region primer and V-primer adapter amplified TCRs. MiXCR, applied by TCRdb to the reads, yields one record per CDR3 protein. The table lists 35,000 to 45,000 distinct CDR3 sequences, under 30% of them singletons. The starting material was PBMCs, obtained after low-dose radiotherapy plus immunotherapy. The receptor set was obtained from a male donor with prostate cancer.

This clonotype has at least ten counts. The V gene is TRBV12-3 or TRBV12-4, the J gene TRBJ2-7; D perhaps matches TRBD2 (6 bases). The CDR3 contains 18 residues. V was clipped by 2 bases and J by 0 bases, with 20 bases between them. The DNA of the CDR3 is TGTGCCAGCAGTTTAAGCGAGTCTGGGAGGCCGAGCTCCTACGAGCAGTACTTC. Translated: CASSLSESGRPSSYEQYF.

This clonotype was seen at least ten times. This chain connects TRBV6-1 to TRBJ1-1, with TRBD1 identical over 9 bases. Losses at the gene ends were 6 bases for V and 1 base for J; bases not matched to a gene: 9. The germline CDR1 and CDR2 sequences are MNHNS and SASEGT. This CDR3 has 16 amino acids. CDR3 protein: CASRPTGGGGNTEAFF. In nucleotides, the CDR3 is TGTGCCAGCAGACCGACAGGGGGTGGTGGGAACACTGAAGCTTTCTTT.

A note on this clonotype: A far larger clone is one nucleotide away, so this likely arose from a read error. CDR3 residues: CASSPRQGSYEQFF. The CDR3 DNA is TGTGCCAGCAGTCCCCGACAGGGATCCTACGAGCAGTTCTTC. This chain links TRBV6-6 with TRBJ2-1; 7 nucleotides align to TRBD1. There are 14 residues in the CDR3. With V trimmed by 5 bases and J by 10 bases, 11 bases remained unmatched. Looked up from germline, CDR1 is MNHNY and CDR2 is SVGAGI (reference sequence).

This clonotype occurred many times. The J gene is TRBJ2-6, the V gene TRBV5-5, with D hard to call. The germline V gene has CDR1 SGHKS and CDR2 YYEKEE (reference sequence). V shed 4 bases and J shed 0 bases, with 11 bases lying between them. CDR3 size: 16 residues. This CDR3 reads CASSPDVHSGANVLTF. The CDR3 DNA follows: TGTGCCAGCAGCCCGGACGTACACTCTGGGGCCAACGTCCTGACTTTC. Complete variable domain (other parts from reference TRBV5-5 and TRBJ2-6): DAGVTQSPTHLIKTRGQQVTLRCSPISGHKSVSWYQQVLGQGPQFIFQYYEKEERGRGNFPDRFSARQFPNYSSELNVNALLLGDSALYLCASSPDVHSGANVLTFGAGSRLTVL.

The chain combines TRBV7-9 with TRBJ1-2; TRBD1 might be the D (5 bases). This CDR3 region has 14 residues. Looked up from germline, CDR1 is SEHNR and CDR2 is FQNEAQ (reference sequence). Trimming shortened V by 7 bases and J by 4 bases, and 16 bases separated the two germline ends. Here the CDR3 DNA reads TGTGCCAGCACCATGGGGGGGGTCCTCTATGGCTACACCTTC. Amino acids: CASTMGGVLYGYTF. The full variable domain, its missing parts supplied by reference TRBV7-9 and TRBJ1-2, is DTGVSQNPRHKITKRGQNVTFRCDPISEHNRLYWYRQTLGQGPEFLTYFQNEAQLEKSRLLSDRFSAERPKGSFSTLEIQRTEQGDSAMYLCASTMGGVLYGYTFGSGTRLTVV.

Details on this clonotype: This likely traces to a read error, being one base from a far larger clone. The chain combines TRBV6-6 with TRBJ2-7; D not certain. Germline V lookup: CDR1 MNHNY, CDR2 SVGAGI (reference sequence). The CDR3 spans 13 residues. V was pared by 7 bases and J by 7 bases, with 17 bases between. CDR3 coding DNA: TGTGCCAGCAAGCGTGGTATGGGGAATGAGCAGTACTTC. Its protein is CASKRGMGNEQYF.

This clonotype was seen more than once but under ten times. For the CDR3, the DNA is TGTGCCTGGAGTGTAGCCATGAACACTGAAGCTTTCTTT. As protein: CAWSVAMNTEAFF. V gene TRBV30 combines with J gene TRBJ1-1; no reliable D call. CDR1 is GTSNPN, CDR2 SVGIG, per germline (reference sequence). The CDR3 has 13 residues. The V gene lost 0 bases and the J gene lost 0 bases, with 5 bases spanning the gap.

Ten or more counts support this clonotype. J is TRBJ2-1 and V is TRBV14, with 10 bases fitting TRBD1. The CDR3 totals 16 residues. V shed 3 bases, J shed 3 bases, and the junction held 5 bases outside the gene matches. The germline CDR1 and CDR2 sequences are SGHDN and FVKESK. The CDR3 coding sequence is TGTGCCAGCAGCCACCTCGGGGACAGGGGCTACAATGAGCAGTTCTTC. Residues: CASSHLGDRGYNEQFF. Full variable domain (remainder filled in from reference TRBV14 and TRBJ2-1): EAGVTQFPSHSVIEKGQTVTLRCDPISGHDNLYWYRRVMGKEIKFLLHFVKESKQDESGMPNNRFLAERTGGTYSTLKVQPAELEDSGVYFCASSHLGDRGYNEQFFGPGTRLTVL.

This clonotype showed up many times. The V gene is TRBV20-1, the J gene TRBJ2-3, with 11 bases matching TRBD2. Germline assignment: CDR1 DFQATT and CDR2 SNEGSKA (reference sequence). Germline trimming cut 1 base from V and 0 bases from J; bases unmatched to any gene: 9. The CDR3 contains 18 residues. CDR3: CSARVGASGGTSTDTQYF. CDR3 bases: TGCAGTGCTAGAGTCGGTGCTAGCGGGGGGACTAGCACAGATACGCAGTATTTT.

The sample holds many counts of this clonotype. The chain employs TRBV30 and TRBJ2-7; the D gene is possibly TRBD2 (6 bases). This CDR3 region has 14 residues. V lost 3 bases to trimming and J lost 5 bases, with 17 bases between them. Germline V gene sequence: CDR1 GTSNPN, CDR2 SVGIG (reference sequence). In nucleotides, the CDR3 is TGTGCCTGGAGCGCCGGTGGGGGGATCAACGAGCAGTACTTC. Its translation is CAWSAGGGINEQYF. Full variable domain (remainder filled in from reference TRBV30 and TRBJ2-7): SQTIHQWPATLVQPVGSPLSLECTVEGTSNPNLYWYRQAAGRGLQLLFYSVGIGQISSEVPQNLSASRPQDRQFILSSKKLLLSDSGFYLCAWSAGGGINEQYFGPGTRLTVT.

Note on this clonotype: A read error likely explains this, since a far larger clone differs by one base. CDR3 sequence (DNA): TGTGCCATCCCGGGCCCTTCCCCCTACGAGCAGTTCTTC. Translation gives CAIPGPSPYEQFF. The chain combines TRBV6-1 with TRBJ2-1, with unresolved D. This CDR3 has 13 amino acids. V was clipped by 10 bases and J by 10 bases, with 20 bases between them. CDR1 and CDR2 from the germline V gene are MNHNS and SASEGT.

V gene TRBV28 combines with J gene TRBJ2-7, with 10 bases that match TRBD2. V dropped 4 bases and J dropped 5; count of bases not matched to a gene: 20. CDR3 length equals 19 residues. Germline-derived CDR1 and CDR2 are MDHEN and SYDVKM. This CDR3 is CASSYNILLASGSNNEQYF. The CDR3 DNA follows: TGTGCCAGCAGTTATAATATTCTCCTGGCTAGCGGGAGCAACAACGAGCAGTACTTC.

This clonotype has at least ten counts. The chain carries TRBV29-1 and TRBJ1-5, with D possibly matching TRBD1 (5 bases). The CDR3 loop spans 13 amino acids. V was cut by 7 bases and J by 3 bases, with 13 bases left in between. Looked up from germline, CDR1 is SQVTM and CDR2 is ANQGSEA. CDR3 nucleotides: TGCAGCGCCCGGGACGGCCCCAATCAGCCCCAGCATTTT. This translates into CSARDGPNQPQHF. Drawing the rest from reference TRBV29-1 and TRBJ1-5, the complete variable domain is SAVISQKPSRDICQRGTSLTIQCQVDSQVTMMFWYRQQPGQSLTLIATANQGSEATYESGFVIDKFPISRPNLTFSTLTVSNMSPEDSSIYLCSARDGPNQPQHFGDGTRLSIL.

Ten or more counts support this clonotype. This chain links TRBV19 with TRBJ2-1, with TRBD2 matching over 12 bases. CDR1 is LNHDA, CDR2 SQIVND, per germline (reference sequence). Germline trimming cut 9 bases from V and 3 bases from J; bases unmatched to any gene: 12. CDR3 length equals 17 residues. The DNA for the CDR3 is TGTGCCAGCTTGGGGAACAGACTAGCGGGAGACTACAATGAGCAGTTCTTC. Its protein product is CASLGNRLAGDYNEQFF.

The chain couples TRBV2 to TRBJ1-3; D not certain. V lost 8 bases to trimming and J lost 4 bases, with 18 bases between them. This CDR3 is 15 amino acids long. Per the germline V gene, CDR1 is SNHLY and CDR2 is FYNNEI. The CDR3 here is CASRGRLRVGNTIYF. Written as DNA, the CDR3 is TGTGCCAGCCGTGGGCGCTTAAGAGTCGGAAACACCATATATTTT. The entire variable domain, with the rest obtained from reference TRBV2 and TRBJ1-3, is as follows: EPEVTQTPSHQVTQMGQEVILRCVPISNHLYFYWYRQILGQKVEFLVSFYNNEISEKSEIFDDQFSVERPDGSNFTLKIRSTKLEDSAMYFCASRGRLRVGNTIYFGEGSWLTVV.

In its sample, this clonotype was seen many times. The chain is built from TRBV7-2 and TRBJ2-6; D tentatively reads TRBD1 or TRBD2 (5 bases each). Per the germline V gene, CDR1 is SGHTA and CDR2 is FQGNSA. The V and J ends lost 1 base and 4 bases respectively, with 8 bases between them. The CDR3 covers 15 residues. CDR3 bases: TGTGCCAGCAGCTTAGGGGGGTCCGGGGCCAACGTCCTGACTTTC. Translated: CASSLGGSGANVLTF.

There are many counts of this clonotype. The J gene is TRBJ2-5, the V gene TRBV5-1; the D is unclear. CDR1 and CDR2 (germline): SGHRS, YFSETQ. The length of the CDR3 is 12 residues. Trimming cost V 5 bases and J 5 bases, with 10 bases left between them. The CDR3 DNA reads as TGCGCCAGCAGAGACGTACGGGAGACCCAGTACTTC. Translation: CASRDVRETQYF.